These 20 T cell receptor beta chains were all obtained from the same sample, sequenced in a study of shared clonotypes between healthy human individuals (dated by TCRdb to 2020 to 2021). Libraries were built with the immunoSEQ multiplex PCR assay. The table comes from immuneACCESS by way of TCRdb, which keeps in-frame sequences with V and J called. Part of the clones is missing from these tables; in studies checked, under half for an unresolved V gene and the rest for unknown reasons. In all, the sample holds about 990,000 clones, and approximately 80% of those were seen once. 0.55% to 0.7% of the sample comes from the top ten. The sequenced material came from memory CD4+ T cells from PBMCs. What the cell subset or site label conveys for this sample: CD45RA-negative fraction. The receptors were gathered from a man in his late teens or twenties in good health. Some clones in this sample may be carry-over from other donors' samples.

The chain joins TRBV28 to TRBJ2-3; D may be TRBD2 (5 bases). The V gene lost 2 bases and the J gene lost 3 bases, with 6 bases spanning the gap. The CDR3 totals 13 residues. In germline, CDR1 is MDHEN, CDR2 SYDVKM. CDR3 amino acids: CASSLGETDTQYF. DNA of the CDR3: TGTGCCAGCAGTTTAGGGGAGACAGATACGCAGTATTTT.

The CDR3 sequence: CASSKDRNTGELFF. CDR3 nucleotide sequence: TGTGCCAGCAGTAAAGACAGGAACACCGGGGAGCTGTTTTTT. The V gene is TRBV6-1, the J gene TRBJ2-2, with a weak D call TRBD1 (5 bases). Looked up from germline, CDR1 is MNHNS and CDR2 is SASEGT. V lost 5 bases and J lost 1, with 8 bases in between. This CDR3 is 14 amino acids long.

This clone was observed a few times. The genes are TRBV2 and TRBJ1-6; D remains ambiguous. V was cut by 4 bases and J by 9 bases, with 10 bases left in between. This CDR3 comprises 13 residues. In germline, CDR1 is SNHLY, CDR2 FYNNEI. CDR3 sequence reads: CASSGQSGSPLHF. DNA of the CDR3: TGTGCCAGCAGTGGTCAGTCGGGTTCACCCCTCCACTTT.

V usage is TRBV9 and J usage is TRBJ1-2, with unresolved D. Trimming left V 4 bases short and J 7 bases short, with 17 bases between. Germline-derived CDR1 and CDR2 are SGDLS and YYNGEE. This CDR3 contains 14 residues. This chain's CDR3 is CASSQETAGFGYTF. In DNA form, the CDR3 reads TGTGCCAGCAGCCAGGAGACGGCGGGCTTTGGCTACACCTTC.

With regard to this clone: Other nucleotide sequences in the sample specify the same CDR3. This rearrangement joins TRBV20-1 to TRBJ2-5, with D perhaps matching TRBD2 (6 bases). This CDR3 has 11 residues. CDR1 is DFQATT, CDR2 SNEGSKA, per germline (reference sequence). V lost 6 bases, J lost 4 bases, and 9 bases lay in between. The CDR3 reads CSAAGRETQYF. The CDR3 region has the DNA TGCAGTGCCGCGGGGCGAGAGACCCAGTACTTC.

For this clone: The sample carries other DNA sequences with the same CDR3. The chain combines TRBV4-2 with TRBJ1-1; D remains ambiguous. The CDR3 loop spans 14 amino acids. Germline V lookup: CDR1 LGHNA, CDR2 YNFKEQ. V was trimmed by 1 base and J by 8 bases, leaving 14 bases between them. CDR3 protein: CASSQGAGKTEAFF. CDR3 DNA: TGTGCCAGCAGCCAAGGTGCGGGAAAGACCGAAGCTTTCTTT.

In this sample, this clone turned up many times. CDR3 region: CASSLVGTNYGYTF. The CDR3 region has the DNA TGTGCCAGCAGCTTAGTTGGGACTAACTATGGCTACACCTTC. The chain has TRBV7-9 and TRBJ1-2; D is undetermined. CDR1 SEHNR and CDR2 FQNEAQ come from the germline V gene (reference sequence). The ends were cut back, 1 base at V and 0 bases at J, with 6 bases in the middle. The CDR3 has 14 residues.

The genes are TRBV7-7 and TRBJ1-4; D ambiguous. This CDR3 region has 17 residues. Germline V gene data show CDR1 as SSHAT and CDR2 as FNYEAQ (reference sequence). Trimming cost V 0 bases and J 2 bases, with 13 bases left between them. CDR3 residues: CASSLASRSATNEKLFF. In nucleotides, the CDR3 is TGTGCCAGCAGCTTAGCGAGTAGGTCAGCCACTAATGAAAAACTGTTTTTT.

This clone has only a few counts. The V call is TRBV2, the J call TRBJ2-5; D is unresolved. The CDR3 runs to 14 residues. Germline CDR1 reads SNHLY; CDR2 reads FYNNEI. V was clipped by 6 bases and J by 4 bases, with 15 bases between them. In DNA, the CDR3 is TGTGCCAGCAGCCTGAGCAAGAGAGGAGAGACCCAGTACTTC. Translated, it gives CASSLSKRGETQYF.

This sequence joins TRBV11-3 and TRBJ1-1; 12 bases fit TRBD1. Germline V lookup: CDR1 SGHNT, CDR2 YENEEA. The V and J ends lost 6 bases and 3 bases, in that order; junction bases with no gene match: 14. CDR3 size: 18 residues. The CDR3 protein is CASSRTWGTGGQDTEAFF. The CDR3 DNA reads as TGTGCCAGCAGTCGAACTTGGGGGACAGGGGGCCAAGACACTGAAGCTTTCTTT.

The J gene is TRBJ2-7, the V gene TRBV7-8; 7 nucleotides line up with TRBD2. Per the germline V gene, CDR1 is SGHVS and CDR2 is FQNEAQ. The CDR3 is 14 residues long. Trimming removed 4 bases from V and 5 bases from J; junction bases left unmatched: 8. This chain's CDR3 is CASSSWTRFHEQYF. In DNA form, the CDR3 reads TGTGCCAGCAGCTCTTGGACTAGATTCCACGAGCAGTACTTC.

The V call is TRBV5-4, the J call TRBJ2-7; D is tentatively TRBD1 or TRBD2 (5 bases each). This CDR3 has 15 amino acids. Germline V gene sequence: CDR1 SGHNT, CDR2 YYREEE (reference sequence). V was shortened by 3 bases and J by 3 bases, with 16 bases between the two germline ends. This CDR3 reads CASSSGSGARYEQYF. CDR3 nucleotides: TGTGCCAGCAGCTCCGGTTCCGGGGCGCGCTACGAGCAGTACTTC.

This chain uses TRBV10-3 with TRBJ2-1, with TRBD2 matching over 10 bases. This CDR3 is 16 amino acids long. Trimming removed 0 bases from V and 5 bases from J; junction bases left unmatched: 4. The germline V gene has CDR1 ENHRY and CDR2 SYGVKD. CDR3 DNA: TGTGCCATCAGTGAGTCACTCCTAGCGGGGGACAATGAGCAGTTCTTC. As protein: CAISESLLAGDNEQFF.

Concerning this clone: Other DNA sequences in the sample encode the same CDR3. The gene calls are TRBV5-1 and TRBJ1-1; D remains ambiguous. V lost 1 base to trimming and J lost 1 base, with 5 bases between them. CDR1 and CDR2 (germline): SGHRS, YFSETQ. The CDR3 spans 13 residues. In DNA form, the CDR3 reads TGCGCCAGCAGCTTGCAGGCGAACACTGAAGCTTTCTTT. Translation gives CASSLQANTEAFF.

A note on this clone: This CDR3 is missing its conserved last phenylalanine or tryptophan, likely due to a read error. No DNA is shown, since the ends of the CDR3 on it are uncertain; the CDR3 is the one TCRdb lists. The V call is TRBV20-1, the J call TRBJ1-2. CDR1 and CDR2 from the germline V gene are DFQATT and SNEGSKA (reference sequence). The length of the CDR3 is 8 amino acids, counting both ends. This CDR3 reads CSAREGPI.

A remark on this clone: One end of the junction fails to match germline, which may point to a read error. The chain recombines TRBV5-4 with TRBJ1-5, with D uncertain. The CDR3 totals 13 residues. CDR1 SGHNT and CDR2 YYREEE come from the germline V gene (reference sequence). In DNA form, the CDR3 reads TGTGCCAGAAGCTTGGCGCAAAATCAGCCCCAGCATTTT. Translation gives CARSLAQNQPQHF.

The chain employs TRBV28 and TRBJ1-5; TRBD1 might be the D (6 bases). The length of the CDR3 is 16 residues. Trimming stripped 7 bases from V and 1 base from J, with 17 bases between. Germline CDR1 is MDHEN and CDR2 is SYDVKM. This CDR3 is CASTPWGRGSNQPQHF. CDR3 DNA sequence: TGTGCCAGCACCCCATGGGGCAGGGGAAGCAATCAGCCCCAGCATTTT.

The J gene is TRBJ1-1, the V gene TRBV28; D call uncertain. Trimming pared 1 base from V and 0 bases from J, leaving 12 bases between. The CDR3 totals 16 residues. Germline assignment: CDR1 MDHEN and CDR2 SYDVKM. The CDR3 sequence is CASSLFSRKVNTEAFF. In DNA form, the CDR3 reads TGTGCCAGCAGTTTATTCTCCAGAAAGGTGAACACTGAAGCTTTCTTT.

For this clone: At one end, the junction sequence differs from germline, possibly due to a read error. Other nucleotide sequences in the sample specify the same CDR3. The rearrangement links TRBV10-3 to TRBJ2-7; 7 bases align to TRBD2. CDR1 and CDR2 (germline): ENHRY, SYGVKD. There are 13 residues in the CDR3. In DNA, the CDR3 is TGTGCTATCAGGGACCCGGGAGGCTACGAGCAGTACTTC. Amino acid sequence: CAIRDPGGYEQYF.

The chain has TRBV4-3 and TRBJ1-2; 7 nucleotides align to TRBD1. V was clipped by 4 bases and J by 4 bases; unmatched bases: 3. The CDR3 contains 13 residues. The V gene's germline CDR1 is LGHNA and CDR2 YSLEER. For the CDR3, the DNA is TGCGCCAGCAGCCGACAGGGAGGCTATGGCTACACCTTC. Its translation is CASSRQGGYGYTF.